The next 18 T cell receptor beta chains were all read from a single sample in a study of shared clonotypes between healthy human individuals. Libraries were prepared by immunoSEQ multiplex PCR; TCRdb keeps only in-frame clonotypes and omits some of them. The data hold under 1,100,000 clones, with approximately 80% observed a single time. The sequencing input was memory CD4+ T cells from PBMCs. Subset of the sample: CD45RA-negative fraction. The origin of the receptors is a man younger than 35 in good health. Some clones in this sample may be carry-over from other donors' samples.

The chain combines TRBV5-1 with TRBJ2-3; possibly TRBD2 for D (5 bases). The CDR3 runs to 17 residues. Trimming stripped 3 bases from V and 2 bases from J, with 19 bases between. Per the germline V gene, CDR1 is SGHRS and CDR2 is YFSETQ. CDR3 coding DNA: TGCGCCAGCAGCTGGGGTGGGGAGCGACTCATCACAGATACGCAGTATTTT. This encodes CASSWGGERLITDTQYF. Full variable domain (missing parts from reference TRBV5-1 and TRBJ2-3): KAGVTQTPRYLIKTRGQQVTLSCSPISGHRSVSWYQQTPGQGLQFLFEYFSETQRNKGNFPGRFSGRQFSNSRSEMNVSTLELGDSALYLCASSWGGERLITDTQYFGPGTRLTVL.

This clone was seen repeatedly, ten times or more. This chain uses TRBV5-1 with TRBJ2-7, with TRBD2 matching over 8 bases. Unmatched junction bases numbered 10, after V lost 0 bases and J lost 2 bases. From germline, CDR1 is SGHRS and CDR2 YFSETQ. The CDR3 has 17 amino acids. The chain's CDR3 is CASSLGKYSGTTYEQYF. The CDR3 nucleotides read TGCGCCAGCAGCTTGGGGAAGTATAGCGGGACGACCTACGAGCAGTACTTC.

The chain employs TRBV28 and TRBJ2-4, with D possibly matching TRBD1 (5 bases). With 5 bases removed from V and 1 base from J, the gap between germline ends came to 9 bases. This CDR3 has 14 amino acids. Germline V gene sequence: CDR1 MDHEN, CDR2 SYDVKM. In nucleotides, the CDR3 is TGTGCCAGCAGTACGGCAGGGGCCAAAAACATTCAGTACTTC. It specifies CASSTAGAKNIQYF. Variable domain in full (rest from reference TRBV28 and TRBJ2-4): DVKVTQSSRYLVKRTGEKVFLECVQDMDHENMFWYRQDPGLGLRLIYFSYDVKMKEKGDIPEGYSVSREKKERFSLILESASTNQTSMYLCASSTAGAKNIQYFGAGTRLSVL.

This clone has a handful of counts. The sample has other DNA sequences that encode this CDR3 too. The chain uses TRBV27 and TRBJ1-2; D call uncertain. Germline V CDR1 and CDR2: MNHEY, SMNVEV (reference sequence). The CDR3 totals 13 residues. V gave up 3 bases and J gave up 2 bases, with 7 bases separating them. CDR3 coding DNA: TGTGCCAGCAGTTTGGGGAGAAACTATGGCTACACCTTC. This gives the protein CASSLGRNYGYTF.

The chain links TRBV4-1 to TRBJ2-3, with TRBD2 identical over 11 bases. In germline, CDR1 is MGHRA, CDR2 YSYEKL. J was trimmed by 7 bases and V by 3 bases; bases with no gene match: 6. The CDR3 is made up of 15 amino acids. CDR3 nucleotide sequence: TGCGCCAGCAGCCAGCTAGCGGGAGGAGTAAATACGCAGTATTTT. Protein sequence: CASSQLAGGVNTQYF.

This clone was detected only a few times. The CDR3 loop is CASSQFQLEEENNEQFF. The DNA for the CDR3 is TGCGCCAGCAGCCAATTCCAACTAGAAGAGGAGAACAATGAGCAGTTCTTC. This rearrangement joins TRBV4-1 to TRBJ2-1, with D maybe TRBD2 (5 bases). The ends were cut back, 2 bases at V and 5 bases at J, with 19 bases in the middle. The CDR3 consists of 17 residues. The germline V gene has CDR1 MGHRA and CDR2 YSYEKL.

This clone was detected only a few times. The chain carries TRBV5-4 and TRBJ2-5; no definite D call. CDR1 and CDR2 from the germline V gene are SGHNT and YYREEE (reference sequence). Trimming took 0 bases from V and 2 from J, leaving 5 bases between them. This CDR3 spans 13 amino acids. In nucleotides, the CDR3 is TGTGCCAGCAGCTTGGAGAGACAAGAGACCCAGTACTTC. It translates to CASSLERQETQYF.

The DNA of the CDR3 is TGTGCCAGCAGCGAACCCGGGTCATCAGGCACAGATACGCAGTATTTT. Translating gives CASSEPGSSGTDTQYF. The gene calls are TRBV9 and TRBJ2-3, with D unresolved. The CDR3 contains 16 residues. Germline values: CDR1 SGDLS, CDR2 YYNGEE. V lost 3 bases and J lost 1, with 15 bases in between.

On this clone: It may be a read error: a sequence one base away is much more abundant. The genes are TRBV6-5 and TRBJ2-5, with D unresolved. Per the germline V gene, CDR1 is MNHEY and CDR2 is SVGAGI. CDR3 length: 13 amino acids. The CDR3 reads CASSSFGEETRYF. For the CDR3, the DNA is TGTGCCAGCAGTTCCTTCGGAGAGGAGACCCGGTACTTC.

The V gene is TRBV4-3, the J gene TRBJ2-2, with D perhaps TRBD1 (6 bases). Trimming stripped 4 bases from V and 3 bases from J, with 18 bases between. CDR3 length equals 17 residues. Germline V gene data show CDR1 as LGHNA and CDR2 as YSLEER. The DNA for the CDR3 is TGCGCCAGCAGCCGAGGGGGAGCCAGGGAATACACCGGGGAGCTGTTTTTT. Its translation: CASSRGGAREYTGELFF.

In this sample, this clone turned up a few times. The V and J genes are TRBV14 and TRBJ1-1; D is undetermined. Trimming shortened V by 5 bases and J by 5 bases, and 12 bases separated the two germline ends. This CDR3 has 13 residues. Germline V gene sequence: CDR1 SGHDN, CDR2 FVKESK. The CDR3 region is CASSYTLRTEAFF. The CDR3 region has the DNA TGTGCCAGCAGCTACACTCTGAGGACTGAAGCTTTCTTT.

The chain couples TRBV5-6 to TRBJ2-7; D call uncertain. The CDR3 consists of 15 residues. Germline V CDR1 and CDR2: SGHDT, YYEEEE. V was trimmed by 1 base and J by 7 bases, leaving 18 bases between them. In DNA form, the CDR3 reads TGTGCCAGCAGCTTGTGGGCCAGAGAACTACGGGAGCAGTACTTC. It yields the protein CASSLWARELREQYF.

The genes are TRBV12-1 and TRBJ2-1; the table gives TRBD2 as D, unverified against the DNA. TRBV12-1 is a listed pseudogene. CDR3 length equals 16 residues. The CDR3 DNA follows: TGTGCCAGCAGCTCCCGGACTAGCGGGAGAGACAATGAGCAGTTCTTC. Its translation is CASSSRTSGRDNEQFF.

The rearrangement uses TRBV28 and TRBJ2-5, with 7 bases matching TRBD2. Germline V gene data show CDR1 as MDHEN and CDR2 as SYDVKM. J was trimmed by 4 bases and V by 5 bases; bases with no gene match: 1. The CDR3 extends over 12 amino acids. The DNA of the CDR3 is TGTGCCAGCAGTCGGGGGGTAGAGACCCAGTACTTC. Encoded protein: CASSRGVETQYF.

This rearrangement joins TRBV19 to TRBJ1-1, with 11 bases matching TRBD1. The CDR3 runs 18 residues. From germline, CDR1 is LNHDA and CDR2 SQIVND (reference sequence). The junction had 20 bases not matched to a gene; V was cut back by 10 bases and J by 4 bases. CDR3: CATKKGQGDLGLGTEAFF. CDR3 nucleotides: TGTGCCACCAAAAAGGGACAGGGGGATTTGGGTCTAGGCACTGAAGCTTTCTTT.

In DNA form, the CDR3 reads TGCGCCAGCAGCCAAGCGGCAGGGCTTAGCTATGGCTACACCTTC. Its protein is CASSQAAGLSYGYTF. V usage is TRBV4-1 and J usage is TRBJ1-2, with D perhaps TRBD1 (5 bases). Germline V gene data show CDR1 as MGHRA and CDR2 as YSYEKL. Trimming cost V 1 base and J 4 bases, with 13 bases left between them. This CDR3 contains 15 residues.

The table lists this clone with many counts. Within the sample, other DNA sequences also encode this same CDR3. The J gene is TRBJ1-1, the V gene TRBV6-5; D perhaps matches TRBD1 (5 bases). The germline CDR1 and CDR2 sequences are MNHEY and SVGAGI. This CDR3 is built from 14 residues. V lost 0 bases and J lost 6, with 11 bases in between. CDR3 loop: CASSYSKGPAEAFF. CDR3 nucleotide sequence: TGTGCCAGCAGTTACTCGAAGGGGCCAGCTGAAGCTTTCTTT.

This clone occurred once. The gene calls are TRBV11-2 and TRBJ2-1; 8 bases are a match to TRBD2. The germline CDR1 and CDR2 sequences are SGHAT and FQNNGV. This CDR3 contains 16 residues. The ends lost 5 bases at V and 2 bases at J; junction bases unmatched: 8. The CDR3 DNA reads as TGTGCCAGCAGCCTTCAGGGACTAGGGGCCTACAATGAGCAGTTCTTC. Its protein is CASSLQGLGAYNEQFF.